This T cell receptor beta chain emerged from a study of identical twins. Findings and limits, study-wide: In zero-insertion analyses, partial confounding could arise from invariant MAIT and iNKT cells.

V shed 0 bases and J shed 1 base, with 11 bases lying between them. The CDR3 covers 16 residues. CDR1 is LGHNA, CDR2 YSLEER, per germline. TCRdb re-derived calls from the 5' RACE reads in MiXCR, one entry per CDR3 protein. The data contain around 510,000 distinct CDR3 sequences, roughly an eighth of them singletons. The table lists this clonotype with a few counts. As yet, its antigen is unknown. These same data were also listed under a study on yellow fever vaccine responses in identical twins.

This sequence was found in a woman between 18 and 29 years old in good health. This chain connects TRBV4-3 to TRBJ2-3, with a possible D match to TRBD2 (5 bases). Sequenced sample: CD4+ T cells sorted from blood. This CDR3 reads CASSQEGVGGTDTQYF. In nucleotides, the CDR3 is TGCGCCAGCAGCCAAGAGGGCGTCGGGGGCACAGATACGCAGTATTTT.